This passage covers 26 T cell receptor beta chains from one sample sequenced in a study of T-cell memory formation after mild COVID-19. Via MiXCR, TCRdb re-called the 5' RACE reads, giving one row per CDR3 protein. The top ten clones hold 20% to 25% of a sample with 300,000 to 400,000 distinct CDR3 sequences, 10% to 15% of them seen once. Sequenced: PBMCs or a T cell subset sorted from them (not recorded which). Receptors were obtained from a man aged 18 to 30 who had mild COVID-19 (a few samples of this study predate the infection). Cell type and time point are not known.

This chain links TRBV5-1 with TRBJ2-4; D may be TRBD1 (6 bases). The CDR3 has 13 amino acids. The V end lost 3 bases, the J end lost 7 bases, and 11 bases lay between the germline ends. The germline V gene encodes CDR1 SGHRS and CDR2 YFSETQ. The CDR3 loop is CASSSDSPNIQYF. The CDR3, as DNA: TGCGCCAGCAGCTCGGACAGTCCCAACATTCAGTACTTC.

This clonotype was observed many times. The chain has TRBV20-1 and TRBJ1-5; a weak D match, TRBD1 (6 bases). Germline V gene sequence: CDR1 DFQATT, CDR2 SNEGSKA (reference sequence). This CDR3 contains 17 residues. The germline V and J ends were trimmed by 3 bases and 5 bases, with 23 bases remaining between them. Here the CDR3 DNA reads TGCAGTGCTAGGAACGGGACACTACCCATCTTACATCAGCCCCAGCATTTT. It is translated as CSARNGTLPILHQPQHF.

This clonotype was counted many times. Its ends do not fully match the called genes, so a read error is possible. The rearrangement links TRBV12-3 or TRBV12-4 to TRBJ2-7; perhaps TRBD2 as D (6 bases). The CDR3 totals 14 residues. The CDR3 here is CASSLGGSSYEQYF. CDR3 bases: TGTGCCAGCAGCTTAGGAGGGAGCTCCTACGAGCAGTACTTC.

V usage is TRBV6-5 and J usage is TRBJ1-2; D ambiguous. The germline V gene has CDR1 MNHEY and CDR2 SVGAGI. V dropped 2 bases and J dropped 7 bases, with 14 bases sitting between them. This CDR3 has 14 amino acids. CDR3 bases: TGTGCCAGCAGTTACACGGGGTCCCCAGCTGGCTACACCTTC. Protein sequence: CASSYTGSPAGYTF.

The V gene is TRBV12-3 or TRBV12-4, the J gene TRBJ1-1; D perhaps matches TRBD1 (5 bases). The CDR3 covers 14 residues. V gave up 5 bases and J gave up 5 bases, with 15 bases separating them. The CDR3 DNA reads as TGTGCCAGCAGTGCTGATTTGAAGGGGACTGAAGCTTTCTTT. This encodes CASSADLKGTEAFF.

The chain carries TRBV5-1 and TRBJ2-3, with 9 bases identical to TRBD2. The CDR3 runs to 16 residues. The J segment lost 4 bases and the V segment lost 2 bases, leaving 8 bases of the junction unmatched. The V gene's germline CDR1 is SGHRS and CDR2 YFSETQ. Here the CDR3 DNA reads TGCGCCAGCAGCTTCGTACTAGCGGGTCCCTCAGATACGCAGTATTTT. Protein product: CASSFVLAGPSDTQYF.

The sample holds a few counts of this clonotype. This rearrangement joins TRBV6-6 to TRBJ2-1; 10 bases map to TRBD1. The length of the CDR3 is 16 residues. V lost 6 bases to trimming and J lost 3 bases; unmatched junction nucleotides: 8. Germline CDR1 reads MNHNY; CDR2 reads SVGAGI (reference sequence). The chain's CDR3 is CASSPPGTGVYNEQFF. CDR3 bases: TGTGCCAGCAGCCCCCCCGGGACAGGGGTCTACAATGAGCAGTTCTTC.

This clonotype has at least ten counts. CDR3 in DNA: TGTGCCAGCAGCTTCTCGGGAGTCATTACGGCCTATGGCTACACCTTC. It encodes CASSFSGVITAYGYTF. The rearrangement links TRBV7-9 to TRBJ1-2; D gene unclear. The CDR3 has 16 amino acids. Per germline, CDR1 SEHNR and CDR2 FQNEAQ (reference sequence). V was clipped by 3 bases and J by 4 bases, with 18 bases between them.

The gene calls are TRBV7-2 and TRBJ2-1; 8 bases match TRBD2. The CDR3 totals 15 residues. With 8 bases clipped from V and 2 bases from J, the junction kept 8 bases outside the gene matches. CDR1 is SGHTA and CDR2 is FQGNSA in the germline V gene. Written as DNA, the CDR3 is TGTGCCAGCTGGCCGGACGGGGGGGCCTACAATGAGCAGTTCTTC. Translating gives CASWPDGGAYNEQFF.

The chain couples TRBV7-2 to TRBJ1-1, with a tentative D call TRBD1 (5 bases). Trimming took off 5 bases at V and 11 bases at J, with 18 bases between the two ends. The length of the CDR3 is 13 residues. Germline values: CDR1 SGHTA, CDR2 FQGNSA. The CDR3 DNA sequence: TGTGCCAGCAGCCAATCCGGGGGGGTGCGGGCTTTCTTT. Protein: CASSQSGGVRAFF.

Here the CDR3 DNA reads TGTGCCATCAGTGAGTCGAGGACAGGCAATCAGCCCCAGCATTTT. This sequence encodes CAISESRTGNQPQHF. This chain links TRBV10-3 with TRBJ1-5; D may be TRBD1 (6 bases). V was shortened by 0 bases and J by 2 bases, with 8 bases between the two germline ends. Germline V lookup: CDR1 ENHRY, CDR2 SYGVKD. The CDR3 is made up of 15 amino acids.

This clonotype appeared a few times. The chain combines TRBV7-2 with TRBJ2-5; the match to TRBD2 covers 7 bases. The germline CDR1 and CDR2 sequences are SGHTA and FQGNSA. V shed 5 bases and J 4 bases; nucleotides not matched to a gene: 10. There are 15 residues in the CDR3. CDR3 in DNA: TGTGCCAGCAGCCCTAACGGGGGGAACGGAGAGACCCAGTACTTC. Translating gives CASSPNGGNGETQYF.

The chain is built from TRBV7-9 and TRBJ2-1, with 8 bases identical to TRBD2. The germline CDR1 and CDR2 sequences are SEHNR and FQNEAQ (reference sequence). V lost 5 bases, J lost 9 bases, and 9 bases stayed unmatched. The CDR3 is made up of 14 amino acids. The CDR3 here is CASSPTAGVIEQFF. In DNA form, the CDR3 reads TGTGCCAGCAGCCCGACAGCGGGGGTGATTGAGCAGTTCTTC.

The chain couples TRBV20-1 to TRBJ2-7; 7 bases agree with TRBD1. Germline CDR1 DFQATT, CDR2 SNEGSKA (reference sequence). After removal of 3 bases from V and 0 bases from J, the junction contained 2 bases not matched to a gene. The CDR3 contains 13 residues. The CDR3 is CSARTGSSYEQYV. As DNA, the CDR3 is TGCAGTGCTAGGACAGGGAGCTCCTACGAGCAGTACGTC.

This chain links TRBV5-1 with TRBJ1-4; TRBD1 matches at 11 bases. The CDR3 has 15 amino acids. V trimming: 0 bases; J trimming: 8 bases; junction bases outside the gene matches: 3. Germline values: CDR1 SGHRS, CDR2 YFSETQ. CDR3 bases: TGCGCCAGCAGCTTGGAATGGACAGGGGGCGAAAAACTGTTTTTT. It is translated as CASSLEWTGGEKLFF.

This clonotype came up a few times. J is TRBJ2-1 and V is TRBV27; maybe TRBD2 (6 bases). CDR3 length: 13 residues. CDR1 is MNHEY, CDR2 SMNVEV, per germline (reference sequence). Trimming cost V 6 bases and J 4 bases, with 10 bases left between them. CDR3 DNA sequence: TGTGCCAGCAGGCTAGCGACTTACAATGAGCAGTTCTTC. It yields the protein CASRLATYNEQFF.

V and J are TRBV19 and TRBJ2-1, with 9 bases matching TRBD2. Trimming at V came to 6 bases and at J to 8 bases, leaving 8 bases not matched to a gene. Germline V CDR1 and CDR2: LNHDA, SQIVND (reference sequence). The CDR3 consists of 14 residues. CDR3 bases: TGTGCCAGTAGATCCGCGGGGGGGGTGTATGAGCAGTTCTTC. Amino acids: CASRSAGGVYEQFF.

The rearrangement links TRBV5-1 to TRBJ2-3; D gene unclear. Germline CDR1 is SGHRS and CDR2 is YFSETQ. Trimming stripped 0 bases from V and 2 bases from J, with 10 bases between. This CDR3 contains 15 residues. The CDR3 region has the DNA TGCGCCAGCAGCTTGGCCACTACCTCCACAGATACGCAGTATTTT. Amino acid sequence: CASSLATTSTDTQYF.

V is TRBV2 and J is TRBJ2-5, with 10 bases that match TRBD1. The CDR3 has 14 amino acids. V shed 8 bases and J 1 base; nucleotides not matched to a gene: 4. Per germline, CDR1 SNHLY and CDR2 FYNNEI. DNA for the CDR3: TGTGCCAGCGAGGGGGACAGGGGCCAAGAGACCCAGTACTTC. It specifies CASEGDRGQETQYF.

This clonotype was counted at least ten times. The V gene is TRBV12-3 or TRBV12-4, the J gene TRBJ2-3; D gene unclear. Deletions cut 6 bases from V and 0 bases from J, with 13 bases between. The CDR3 is 15 amino acids. In DNA, the CDR3 is TGTGCCAGCAGCCTCGACCATACTAGCACAGATACGCAGTATTTT. This gives the protein CASSLDHTSTDTQYF.

This clonotype was seen ten or more times. V and J are TRBV4-2 and TRBJ2-2; D is uncertain. Germline-derived CDR1 and CDR2 are LGHNA and YNFKEQ. V was clipped by 3 bases and J by 7 bases, with 9 bases between them. This CDR3 comprises 13 residues. Written as DNA, the CDR3 is TGTGCCAGCAGCCAGAGTGGCAGCGGGGAGCTGTTTTTT. This sequence encodes CASSQSGSGELFF.

About this clonotype itself: The conserved closing phenylalanine or tryptophan is absent in this CDR3, likely reflecting a read error. J is TRBJ2-7 and V is TRBV6-5; 7 bases match TRBD1. The CDR3 runs to 15 residues. Germline CDR1 MNHEY, CDR2 SVGAGI. Unmatched junction bases numbered 8, after V lost 0 bases and J lost 6 bases. As DNA, the CDR3 is TGTGCCAGCAGTTACTCCCCCGGACAGGCTGGCGAGCAGTACTTA. Its protein product is CASSYSPGQAGEQYL.

The chain employs TRBV5-1 and TRBJ2-3; perhaps D is TRBD1 or TRBD2 (5 bases each). This CDR3 has 14 residues. V lost 4 bases, J lost 7 bases, and 16 bases lay in between. CDR1 is SGHRS, CDR2 YFSETQ, per germline. This CDR3 is CASSPSTDGNTQYF. The CDR3 DNA is TGCGCCAGCAGCCCCTCGACAGACGGGAATACGCAGTATTTT.

The chain combines TRBV7-9 with TRBJ2-7; the match to TRBD1 covers 8 bases. With 0 bases clipped from V and 3 bases from J, the junction kept 4 bases outside the gene matches. Germline CDR1 is SEHNR and CDR2 is FQNEAQ (reference sequence). The CDR3 consists of 15 residues. CDR3 nucleotide sequence: TGTGCCAGCAGCTTAGCCCGGGACAGGTTCTACGAGCAGTACTTC. Its protein product is CASSLARDRFYEQYF.

This sequence joins TRBV5-1 and TRBJ1-1, with 7 bases that match TRBD1. CDR3 size: 14 residues. Germline-derived CDR1 and CDR2 are SGHRS and YFSETQ. V was pared by 4 bases and J by 1 base, with 4 bases of the junction left unmatched. CDR3 loop: CASSGGTENTEAFF. The CDR3 DNA reads TGCGCCAGCAGCGGGGGGACAGAGAACACTGAAGCTTTCTTT. Variable domain in full (rest from reference TRBV5-1 and TRBJ1-1): KAGVTQTPRYLIKTRGQQVTLSCSPISGHRSVSWYQQTPGQGLQFLFEYFSETQRNKGNFPGRFSGRQFSNSRSEMNVSTLELGDSALYLCASSGGTENTEAFFGQGTRLTVV.

The gene calls are TRBV12-3 or TRBV12-4 and TRBJ1-5; TRBD1 is a possible D gene (5 bases). Trimming left V 2 bases short and J 6 bases short, with 8 bases between. The CDR3 is 13 amino acids. The CDR3 DNA sequence: TGTGCCAGCAGTTTAAGGACACCTCAGCCCCAGCATTTT. Translating gives CASSLRTPQPQHF.